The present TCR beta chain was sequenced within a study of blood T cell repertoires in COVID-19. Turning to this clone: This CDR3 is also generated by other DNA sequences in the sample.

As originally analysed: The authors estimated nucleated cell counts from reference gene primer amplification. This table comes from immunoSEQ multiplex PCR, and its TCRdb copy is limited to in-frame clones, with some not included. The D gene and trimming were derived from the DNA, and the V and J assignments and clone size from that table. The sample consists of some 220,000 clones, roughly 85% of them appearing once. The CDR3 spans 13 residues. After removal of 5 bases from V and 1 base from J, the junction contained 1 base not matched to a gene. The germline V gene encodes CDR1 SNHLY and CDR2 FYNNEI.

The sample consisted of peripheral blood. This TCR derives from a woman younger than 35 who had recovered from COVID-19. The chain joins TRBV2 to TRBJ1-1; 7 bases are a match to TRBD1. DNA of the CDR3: TGTGCCAGCAGTAGACAGGGGAACACTGAAGCTTTCTTT. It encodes CASSRQGNTEAFF.